The 32 T cell receptor beta chains reported below all come from one sample, sequenced in a study of blood T cell repertoires in COVID-19. Sequencing used immunoSEQ multiplex PCR; TCRdb keeps in-frame clones, though not all of them. Of around 200,000 clones in the sample, 70% to 90% were seen once. The sequencing input was peripheral blood. These receptors all stem from a woman of 80 years or more with acute or convalescent COVID-19.

The sample holds a few counts of this clone. V and J are TRBV5-1 and TRBJ1-3, with a weak D call TRBD1 (6 bases). CDR3 length equals 14 residues. V lost 5 bases, J lost 1 base, and 10 bases lay in between. CDR1 SGHRS and CDR2 YFSETQ come from the germline V gene. CDR3 DNA sequence: TGCGCCAGCAGGGGGGCGCTATCTGGAAACACCATATATTTT. Protein: CASRGALSGNTIYF.

J is TRBJ2-7 and V is TRBV5-1; tentative D call: TRBD1 (5 bases). Germline V CDR1 and CDR2: SGHRS, YFSETQ. The V end was cut by 1 base, the J end by 1 base, with 6 bases between. CDR3 size: 13 residues. The CDR3 loop is CASSLKGSYEQYF. CDR3 DNA: TGCGCCAGCAGCTTGAAGGGGTCCTACGAGCAGTACTTC.

The chain couples TRBV27 to TRBJ2-7; 12 bases map to TRBD1. The CDR3 length is 14 residues. After removal of 3 bases from V and 7 bases from J, the junction contained 4 bases not matched to a gene. Germline V lookup: CDR1 MNHEY, CDR2 SMNVEV (reference sequence). The CDR3 DNA sequence: TGTGCCAGCAGTTTCGGGACAGGGGGCCTGGAGCAGTACTTC. Translation: CASSFGTGGLEQYF.

The chain recombines TRBV7-9 with TRBJ1-2; a weak D match, TRBD1 (5 bases). Germline V CDR1 and CDR2: SEHNR, FQNEAQ (reference sequence). The V end lost 1 base, the J end lost 11 bases, and 14 bases lay between the germline ends. This CDR3 comprises 13 residues. The CDR3 DNA follows: TGTGCCAGCAGCTTAGTTTGGGGCGACGATTACACCTTC. Translated, it gives CASSLVWGDDYTF. Variable domain in full (rest from reference TRBV7-9 and TRBJ1-2): DTGVSQNPRHKITKRGQNVTFRCDPISEHNRLYWYRQTLGQGPEFLTYFQNEAQLEKSRLLSDRFSAERPKGSFSTLEIQRTEQGDSAMYLCASSLVWGDDYTFGSGTRLTVV.

This clone has just one count. The CDR3 reads CASSQQGTGGEGYTF. CDR3 in DNA: TGCGCCAGCAGCCAACAGGGGACAGGGGGCGAGGGCTACACCTTC. This chain uses TRBV5-1 with TRBJ1-2; 12 bases are shared with TRBD1. The CDR3 is 15 residues long. The V gene end was trimmed by 4 bases and the J gene end by 8 bases; junction bases not matched to a gene: 9. In germline, CDR1 is SGHRS, CDR2 YFSETQ.

This chain joins TRBV12-3 or TRBV12-4 and TRBJ1-6; a possible D gene is TRBD1 (5 bases). The CDR3 runs 12 residues. Between the trimmed V and J ends, which lost 6 bases and 12 bases, there was a span of 12 bases. The CDR3 here is CASSTGFGPLHF. The CDR3, as DNA: TGTGCCAGCAGCACAGGTTTCGGACCCCTCCACTTT.

The chain links TRBV18 to TRBJ2-5, with D possibly being TRBD2 (6 bases). Trimming removed 6 bases from V and 4 bases from J, with 6 bases in between. The CDR3 covers 11 residues. The germline CDR1 and CDR2 sequences are KGHSH and LQKENI. The CDR3 sequence is CASSGGETQYF. In nucleotides, the CDR3 is TGTGCCAGCTCGGGGGGAGAGACCCAGTACTTC.

The V call is TRBV5-1, the J call TRBJ1-6, with D possibly being TRBD1 (6 bases). V lost 2 bases and J lost 11, with 14 bases in between. The CDR3 length is 14 residues. Germline lookup yields CDR1 SGHRS and CDR2 YFSETQ. The CDR3 here is CASSLGGLRPPLHF. The CDR3 bases are TGCGCCAGCAGCTTAGGGGGTTTACGGCCACCCCTCCACTTT.

This chain connects TRBV29-1 to TRBJ1-5, with 7 bases identical to TRBD1. This CDR3 region has 13 residues. The germline gives CDR1 SQVTM, CDR2 ANQGSEA. The trim removed 7 bases at V and 5 bases at J, leaving 8 bases unmatched. In DNA form, the CDR3 reads TGCAGCGCCCAGGGGGGCAGGGATCAGCCCCAGCATTTT. It specifies CSAQGGRDQPQHF.

This clone was detected once. This chain connects TRBV7-2 to TRBJ2-1; TRBD1 aligns across 9 bases. This CDR3 is 15 amino acids long. V gave up 1 base and J gave up 5 bases; unmatched junction bases: 3. Germline-derived CDR1 and CDR2 are SGHTA and FQGNSA. The DNA of the CDR3 is TGTGCCAGCAGCTTAGACAGGGGGCATAACAATGAGCAGTTCTTC. Protein: CASSLDRGHNNEQFF.

For the CDR3, the DNA is TGTGCCAGCAACTTGGGACAGGGGGCAACTAATGAAAAACTGTTTTTT. Encoded protein: CASNLGQGATNEKLFF. The chain couples TRBV28 to TRBJ1-4, with 11 bases aligning to TRBD1. V lost 7 bases, J lost 0 bases, and 4 bases stayed unmatched. Germline V gene data show CDR1 as MDHEN and CDR2 as SYDVKM. The length of the CDR3 is 16 residues.

The table lists this clone with a count of one. The chain uses TRBV6-5 and TRBJ2-7; 7 nucleotides line up with TRBD1. The CDR3 has 15 residues. V gave up 3 bases and J gave up 0 bases; unmatched junction bases: 5. Germline-derived CDR1 and CDR2 are MNHEY and SVGAGI. In DNA, the CDR3 is TGTGCCAGCAGTTATGGGGACAGCCGCTCCTACGAGCAGTACTTC. Translated: CASSYGDSRSYEQYF.

The genes are TRBV24-1 and TRBJ2-1, with a possible D match to TRBD1 (5 bases). The CDR3 totals 14 residues. Trimming stripped 5 bases from V and 4 bases from J, with 11 bases between. Germline-derived CDR1 and CDR2 are KGHDR and SFDVKD. CDR3: CATSAPTGYNEQFF. For the CDR3, the DNA is TGTGCCACCAGTGCCCCTACAGGTTACAATGAGCAGTTCTTC.

This clone appeared once. The chain recombines TRBV3-1 (or the pseudogene TRBV3-2) with TRBJ2-3; D may be TRBD2 (6 bases). V was cut by 5 bases and J by 4 bases, with 10 bases left in between. The CDR3 totals 13 residues. The germline gives CDR1 LGHDT, CDR2 YNNKEL (reference sequence). CDR3 DNA: TGTGCCAGCAGCTCCTCGGGAGCAGATACGCAGTATTTT. It yields the protein CASSSSGADTQYF.

The CDR3 here is CSVGQGIDSPLHF. CDR3 bases: TGCAGCGTAGGACAGGGTATCGATTCACCCCTCCACTTT. The gene calls are TRBV29-1 and TRBJ1-6; TRBD1 matches at 8 bases. This CDR3 has 13 residues. Germline CDR1 and CDR2: SQVTM and ANQGSEA. Trimming took 6 bases from V and 8 from J; bases not matched to a gene: 6. Looking up the rest from reference TRBV29-1 and TRBJ1-6 gives the full variable domain: SAVISQKPSRDICQRGTSLTIQCQVDSQVTMMFWYRQQPGQSLTLIATANQGSEATYESGFVIDKFPISRPNLTFSTLTVSNMSPEDSSIYLCSVGQGIDSPLHFGNGTRLTVT.

The chain couples TRBV30 to TRBJ1-2; D remains ambiguous. The germline CDR1 and CDR2 sequences are GTSNPN and SVGIG (reference sequence). Deletions cut 1 base from V and 5 bases from J, with 14 bases between. The CDR3 is made up of 14 amino acids. The CDR3 coding sequence is TGTGCCTGGAGTGAATGGGCAGGCGAATATGGCTACACCTTC. Translated, it gives CAWSEWAGEYGYTF.

V and J are TRBV6-6 and TRBJ2-1; 9 bases are shared with TRBD2. CDR3 length: 15 residues. Trimming took 5 bases from V and 4 from J; bases not matched to a gene: 6. Germline CDR1 reads MNHNY; CDR2 reads SVGAGI (reference sequence). The CDR3 nucleotides read TGTGCCAGCAGTGCCGGGCGGGGGGGTTACAATGAGCAGTTCTTC. It encodes CASSAGRGGYNEQFF.

The chain is built from TRBV6-6 and TRBJ1-4; perhaps TRBD1 as D (5 bases). The CDR3 loop spans 14 amino acids. Between the trimmed V and J ends, which lost 6 bases and 5 bases, there was a span of 13 bases. From germline, CDR1 is MNHNY and CDR2 SVGAGI (reference sequence). In nucleotides, the CDR3 is TGTGCCAGCAGCCACGGGGGATGGAATGAAAAACTGTTTTTT. Encoded protein: CASSHGGWNEKLFF.

The rearrangement links TRBV6-5 to TRBJ2-6; TRBD1 is a possible D gene (5 bases). This CDR3 is built from 15 residues. CDR1 MNHEY and CDR2 SVGAGI come from the germline V gene. V lost 6 bases to trimming and J lost 1 base, with 10 bases between them. The CDR3 region has the DNA TGTGCCAGCAGAGAGTGGACATCTGGGGCCAACGTCCTGACTTTC. Translating it yields CASREWTSGANVLTF.

The V and J genes are TRBV11-3 and TRBJ2-7; 10 bases map to TRBD1. This CDR3 has 15 residues. Germline V gene data show CDR1 as SGHNT and CDR2 as YENEEA. The V gene end was trimmed by 5 bases and the J gene end by 4 bases; junction bases not matched to a gene: 8. The CDR3 sequence is CASSPDRGRDYEQYF. Written as DNA, the CDR3 is TGTGCCAGCAGCCCCGACAGGGGGCGCGATTACGAGCAGTACTTC.

Only one count was recorded for this clone. This chain links TRBV10-3 with TRBJ2-3; 9 nucleotides line up with TRBD2. From germline, CDR1 is ENHRY and CDR2 SYGVKD. The CDR3 runs to 14 residues. V lost 8 bases, J lost 6 bases, and 9 bases stayed unmatched. For the CDR3, the DNA is TGTGCCATCCGAGGTAGCGGGAGTAGTGATACGCAGTATTTT. This codes for CAIRGSGSSDTQYF.

This chain uses TRBV5-5 with TRBJ2-7; 9 nucleotides match TRBD1. The germline V gene has CDR1 SGHKS and CDR2 YYEKEE (reference sequence). CDR3 length: 12 residues. The ends lost 0 bases at V and 13 bases at J; junction bases unmatched: 5. The CDR3 protein is CASSLGGQGPYF. The CDR3 DNA reads TGTGCCAGCAGCTTGGGGGGACAGGGCCCATACTTC.

V gene TRBV24-1 combines with J gene TRBJ2-5; a possible D gene is TRBD2 (6 bases). This CDR3 region has 13 residues. V lost 4 bases, J lost 3 bases, and 8 bases lay in between. Per the germline V gene, CDR1 is KGHDR and CDR2 is SFDVKD. The CDR3 loop is CATSDGGKETQYF. The CDR3 DNA sequence: TGTGCCACCAGTGACGGGGGAAAAGAGACCCAGTACTTC.

The V gene is TRBV19, the J gene TRBJ2-3; no definite D call. Germline V gene lookup returns CDR1 LNHDA and CDR2 SQIVND (reference sequence). With 6 bases removed from V and 2 bases from J, the gap between germline ends came to 9 bases. The CDR3 covers 13 residues. CDR3 sequence reads: CASSGATTDTQYF. CDR3 sequence (DNA): TGTGCCAGTAGCGGTGCAACCACAGATACGCAGTATTTT.

The chain links TRBV6-2 or TRBV6-3 to TRBJ2-1; tentatively, D is TRBD2 (6 bases). Germline V gene sequence: CDR1 MNHEY, CDR2 SVGEGT. Trimming took 2 bases from V and 4 from J, leaving 6 bases between them. This CDR3 contains 13 residues. CDR3 sequence (DNA): TGTGCCAGCAGTTACGGGGGGTACAATGAGCAGTTCTTC. It yields the protein CASSYGGYNEQFF.

The J gene is TRBJ1-6, the V gene TRBV28; D might be TRBD1 (6 bases). Trimming took 7 bases from V and 9 from J, leaving 19 bases between them. Germline values: CDR1 MDHEN, CDR2 SYDVKM. The CDR3 has 15 residues. The CDR3 nucleotides read TGTGCCAGCAACCCGGTGGGGGCTAGTGGTTCACCCCTCCACTTT. Protein product: CASNPVGASGSPLHF.

The rearrangement uses TRBV7-9 and TRBJ2-2, with no clear D. The CDR3 sequence is 15 residues long. The germline V gene has CDR1 SEHNR and CDR2 FQNEAQ (reference sequence). With 4 bases removed from V and 0 bases from J, the gap between germline ends came to 9 bases. The DNA of the CDR3 is TGTGCCAGCAGCTCGACACAAGCGAACACCGGGGAGCTGTTTTTT. It encodes CASSSTQANTGELFF.

CDR3 in amino acids: CASSKGAGAGWMRELFF. CDR3 bases: TGTGCCAGCAGCAAAGGGGCGGGGGCAGGGTGGATGAGGGAGCTGTTTTTT. This sequence joins TRBV21-1 and TRBJ2-2; TRBD2 is taken as the D call from the table, unchecked against the DNA. TRBV21-1 is classified as a pseudogene. The length of the CDR3 is 17 residues.

A word on this clone: An end of the junction does not agree with germline; a read error may underlie this. The chain uses TRBV28 and TRBJ2-1, with D possibly being TRBD2 (5 bases). This CDR3 region has 11 residues. From germline, CDR1 is MDHEN and CDR2 SYDVKM. In nucleotides, the CDR3 is TGCAGAACTAGCTCCTACAATGAGCAGTTCTTC. Encoded protein: CRTSSYNEQFF.

The rearrangement links TRBV3-1 (or the pseudogene TRBV3-2) to TRBJ1-1; tentatively, D is TRBD1 (6 bases). Trimming took off 5 bases at V and 4 bases at J, with 11 bases between the two ends. There are 13 residues in the CDR3. In germline, CDR1 is LGHDT, CDR2 YNNKEL (reference sequence). The DNA of the CDR3 is TGTGCCAGCAGCATCAGGGGTGGCACTGAAGCTTTCTTT. It codes for CASSIRGGTEAFF.

This chain links TRBV28 with TRBJ1-4, with 7 positions matching TRBD1. V lost 7 bases and J lost 2; bases outside the gene matches: 4. Germline V gene sequence: CDR1 MDHEN, CDR2 SYDVKM. This CDR3 has 14 residues. This CDR3 reads CASTSTGTNEKLFF. Written as DNA, the CDR3 is TGTGCCAGCACCTCGACAGGGACTAATGAAAAACTGTTTTTT.

This rearrangement joins TRBV10-2 to TRBJ2-7; no firm D call. V gave up 4 bases and J gave up 3 bases, with 10 bases separating them. Germline loops: CDR1 WSHSY, CDR2 SAAADI. This CDR3 region has 13 residues. The CDR3 protein is CASSAEQIYEQYF. The CDR3 nucleotides are TGCGCCAGCAGTGCCGAACAGATCTACGAGCAGTACTTC.